This T cell receptor (beta chain) derives from a study of early T cells in non-severe SARS-CoV-2 infection. Study as a whole: Unpaired chains resulted from sequencing bulk RNA of unsorted whole blood.

Unique molecular identifiers were added to individual cDNA molecules. TCRdb analysed the 5' RACE reads with MiXCR anew, one entry per CDR3 protein. The sample has about 66,000 distinct CDR3 sequences; around 20% are singletons. About this clonotype: Its specificity is not known.

Study-level findings and limits: Anti-spike CD8 responses were favored by VDJdb matching, which missed private and CD4 specificities.

V was pared by 6 bases and J by 5 bases, with 8 bases between. Germline V gene lookup returns CDR1 MNHNS and CDR2 SASEGT. There are 12 residues in the CDR3. The gene calls are TRBV6-1 and TRBJ2-1; D remains ambiguous. The sample was whole blood, taken at baseline. This sequence originates from an adult who was a healthcare worker with PCR-confirmed SARS-CoV-2 infection or an uninfected control (not recorded which). CDR3 protein: CASRPNDNEQFF. CDR3 DNA sequence: TGTGCCAGCAGACCAAATGACAATGAGCAGTTCTTC.